This T cell receptor (beta chain) came from a study of T-cell memory formation after mild COVID-19. Study findings and constraints: Contracting clones localized mainly to CM and EM when CD4+ and mainly to EMRA when CD8+.

Each CDR3 protein is one row after TCRdb ran MiXCR on the 5' RACE reads. Of around 420,000 distinct CDR3 sequences listed, roughly 24% are singletons. The CDR3 totals 14 residues. Trimming took off 0 bases at V and 5 bases at J, with 10 bases between the two ends. Germline V gene lookup returns CDR1 SGHNT and CDR2 YENEEA. As concerns this clonotype: The target antigen is unknown.

The sequence was collected from an adult woman who had mild COVID-19 (a few samples of this study predate the infection). Cell type and time point are not known. The V and J genes are TRBV11-3 and TRBJ1-1; the D gene is possibly TRBD1 (6 bases). The specimen was PBMCs or a T cell subset sorted from them (not recorded which). The CDR3 DNA reads as TGTGCCAGCAGCTTAGATTGGGGGCGAACTGAAGCTTTCTTT. It codes for CASSLDWGRTEAFF.